The sequence of this TCR beta chain was determined in a study of blood T cells in healthy people across ages. Study context: Roughly one uniquely barcoded beta molecule per two T cells was captured. Points from the study as a whole: What prevented conclusive comparison of naive and antigen-experienced cells was that PBMCs were unsorted.

This CDR3 is 14 amino acids long. The V gene's germline CDR1 is MNHEY and CDR2 SMNVEV (reference sequence). V lost 6 bases to trimming and J lost 2 bases, with 11 bases between them. Samples had at least 6 million PBMCs isolated from them. Using a J-beta primer mix together with a sample-barcoded 5' primer, a second PCR was run for about 7 to 12 cycles. A 12-random-nucleotide template-switch adaptor tagged each cDNA molecule. TCRdb reanalysed the 5' RACE reads using MiXCR and keeps one entry per CDR3 protein. The sample records roughly 1,500,000 distinct CDR3 sequences, about 31% being singletons. This clonotype was observed a few times. The antigen remains undetermined.

The sample comprised blood. V and J are TRBV27 and TRBJ1-5, with no clear D. This TCR was sampled from a woman under 40 in good health. This CDR3 reads CASRPIGGNQPQHF. DNA for the CDR3: TGTGCCAGCAGACCTATTGGGGGCAATCAGCCCCAGCATTTT.